What follows describes a single T cell receptor (beta chain). Original processing notes: By means of reference gene primer amplification, nucleated cell counts were estimated. Sequencing was performed with immunoSEQ multiplex PCR; in TCRdb, only in-frame clones are kept and a portion is missing. The V and J calls and the clone size are those of that table, but D and trimming were determined from the DNA. The table has 250,000 to 300,000 clones, just over 90% seen once; the top ten hold 2.2%. These data belong to a study of blood T cell repertoires in COVID-19. Study at large: COVID-19 samples from acute and convalescent phases originated in the United States, Italy and Spain. PBMCs, B-cell-depleted T cells, or T cells provided the cDNA or gDNA that made up the material.

Germline V gene data show CDR1 as KGHDR and CDR2 as SFDVKD. CDR3 size: 15 residues. V was pared by 3 bases and J by 8 bases, with 8 bases of the junction left unmatched. Patients in Seattle were enrolled during active infection, then followed longitudinally. This clonotype was sampled from a woman in her 30s with COVID-19, enrolled during active disease. The chain joins TRBV24-1 to TRBJ2-1; 8 nucleotides agree with TRBD2. The specimen sequenced was peripheral blood. DNA for the CDR3: TGTGCCACCAGTGATGGTGGCGGGAGGACGGATGAGCAGTTCTTC. This gives the protein CATSDGGGRTDEQFF.